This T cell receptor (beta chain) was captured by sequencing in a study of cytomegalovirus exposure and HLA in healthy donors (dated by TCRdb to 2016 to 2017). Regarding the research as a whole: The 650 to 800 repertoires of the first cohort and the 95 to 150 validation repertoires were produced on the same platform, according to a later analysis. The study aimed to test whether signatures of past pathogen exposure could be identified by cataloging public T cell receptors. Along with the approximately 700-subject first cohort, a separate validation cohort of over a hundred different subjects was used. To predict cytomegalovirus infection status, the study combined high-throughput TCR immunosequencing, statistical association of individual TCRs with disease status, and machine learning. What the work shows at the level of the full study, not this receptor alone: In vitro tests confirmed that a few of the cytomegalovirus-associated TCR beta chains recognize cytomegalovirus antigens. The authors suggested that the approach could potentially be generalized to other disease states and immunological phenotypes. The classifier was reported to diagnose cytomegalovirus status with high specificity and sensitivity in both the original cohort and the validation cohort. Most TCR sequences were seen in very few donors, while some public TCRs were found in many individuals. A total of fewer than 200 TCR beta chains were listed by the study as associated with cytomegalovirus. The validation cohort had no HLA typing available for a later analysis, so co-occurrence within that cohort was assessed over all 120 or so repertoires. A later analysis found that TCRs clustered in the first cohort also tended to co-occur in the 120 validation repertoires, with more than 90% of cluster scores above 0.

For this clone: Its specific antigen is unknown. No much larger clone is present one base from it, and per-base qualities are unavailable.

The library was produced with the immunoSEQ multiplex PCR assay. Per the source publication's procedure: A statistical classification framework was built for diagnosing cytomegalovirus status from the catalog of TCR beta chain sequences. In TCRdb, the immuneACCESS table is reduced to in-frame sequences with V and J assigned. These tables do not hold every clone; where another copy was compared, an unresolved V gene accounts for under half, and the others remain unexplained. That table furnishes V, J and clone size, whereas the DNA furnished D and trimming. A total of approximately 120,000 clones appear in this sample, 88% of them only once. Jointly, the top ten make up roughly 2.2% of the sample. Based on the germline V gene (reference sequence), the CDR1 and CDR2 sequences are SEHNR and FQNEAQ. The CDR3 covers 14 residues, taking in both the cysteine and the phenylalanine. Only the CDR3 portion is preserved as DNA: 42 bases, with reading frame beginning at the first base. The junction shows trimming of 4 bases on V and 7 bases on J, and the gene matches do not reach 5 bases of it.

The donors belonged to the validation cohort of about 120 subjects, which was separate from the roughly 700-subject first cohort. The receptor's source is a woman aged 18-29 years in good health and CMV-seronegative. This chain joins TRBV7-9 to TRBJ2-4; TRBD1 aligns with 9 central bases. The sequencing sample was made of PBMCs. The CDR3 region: CASSSTGGPNIQYF. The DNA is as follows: TGTGCCAGCAGCTCGACAGGGGGACCTAACATTCAGTACTTC.